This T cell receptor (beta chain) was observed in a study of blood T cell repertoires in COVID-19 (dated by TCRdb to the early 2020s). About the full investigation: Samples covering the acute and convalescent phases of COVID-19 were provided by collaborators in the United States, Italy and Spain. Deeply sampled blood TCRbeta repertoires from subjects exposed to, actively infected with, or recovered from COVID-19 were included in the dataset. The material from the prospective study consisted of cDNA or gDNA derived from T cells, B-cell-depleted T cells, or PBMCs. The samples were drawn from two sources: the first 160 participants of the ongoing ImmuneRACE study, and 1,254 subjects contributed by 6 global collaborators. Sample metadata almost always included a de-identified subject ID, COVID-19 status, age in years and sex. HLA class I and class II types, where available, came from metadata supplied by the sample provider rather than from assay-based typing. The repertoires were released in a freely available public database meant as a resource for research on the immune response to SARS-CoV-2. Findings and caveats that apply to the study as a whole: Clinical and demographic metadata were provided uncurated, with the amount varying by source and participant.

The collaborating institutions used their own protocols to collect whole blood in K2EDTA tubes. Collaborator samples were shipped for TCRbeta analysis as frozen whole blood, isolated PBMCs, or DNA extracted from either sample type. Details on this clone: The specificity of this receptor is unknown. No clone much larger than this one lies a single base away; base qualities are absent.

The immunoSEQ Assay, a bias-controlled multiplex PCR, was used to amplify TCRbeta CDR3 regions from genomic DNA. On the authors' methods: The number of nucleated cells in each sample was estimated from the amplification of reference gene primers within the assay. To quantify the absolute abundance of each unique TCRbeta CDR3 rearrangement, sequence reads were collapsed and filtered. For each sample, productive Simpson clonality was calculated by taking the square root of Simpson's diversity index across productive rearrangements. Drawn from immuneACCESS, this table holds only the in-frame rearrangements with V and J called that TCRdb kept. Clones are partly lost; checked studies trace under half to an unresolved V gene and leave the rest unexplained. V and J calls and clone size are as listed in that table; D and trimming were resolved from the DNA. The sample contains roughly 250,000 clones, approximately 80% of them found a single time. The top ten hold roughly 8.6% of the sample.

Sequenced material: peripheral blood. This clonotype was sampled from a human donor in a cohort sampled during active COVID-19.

The DNA is TGTGCCAGTAGTACAGCGGGGGGGCGTTTAGATACGCAGTATTTT. Its product reads: CASSTAGGRLDTQYF. The rearranged chain carries TRBV19 and TRBJ2-3; 10 bases in the middle match TRBD2. The CDR3, cysteine through phenylalanine, is 15 amino acids long. The retained sequence is limited to the CDR3, 45 bases, with the frame set at the first base. The germline V gene (reference sequence) supplies CDR1 LNHDA and CDR2 SQIVND. Compared with germline, V lacks 4 bases and J lacks 5 bases; bases without a gene match: 6.